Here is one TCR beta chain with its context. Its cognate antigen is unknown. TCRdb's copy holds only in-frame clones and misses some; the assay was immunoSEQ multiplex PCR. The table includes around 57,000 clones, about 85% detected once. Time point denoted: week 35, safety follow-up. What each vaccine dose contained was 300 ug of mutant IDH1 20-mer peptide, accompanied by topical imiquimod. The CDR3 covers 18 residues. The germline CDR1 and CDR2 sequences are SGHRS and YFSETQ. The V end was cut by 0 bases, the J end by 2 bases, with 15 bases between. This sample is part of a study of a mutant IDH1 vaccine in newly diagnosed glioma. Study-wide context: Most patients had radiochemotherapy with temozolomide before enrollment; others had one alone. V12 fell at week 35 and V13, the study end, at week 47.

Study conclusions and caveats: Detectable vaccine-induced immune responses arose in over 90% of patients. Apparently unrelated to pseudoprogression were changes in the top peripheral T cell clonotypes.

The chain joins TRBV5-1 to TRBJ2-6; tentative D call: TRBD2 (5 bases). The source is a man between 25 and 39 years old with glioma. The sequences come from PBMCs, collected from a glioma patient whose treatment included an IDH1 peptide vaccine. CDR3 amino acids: CASSLGAHSGTGANVLTF. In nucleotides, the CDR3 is TGCGCCAGCAGCTTGGGGGCTCATTCGGGGACTGGGGCCAACGTCCTGACTTTC.